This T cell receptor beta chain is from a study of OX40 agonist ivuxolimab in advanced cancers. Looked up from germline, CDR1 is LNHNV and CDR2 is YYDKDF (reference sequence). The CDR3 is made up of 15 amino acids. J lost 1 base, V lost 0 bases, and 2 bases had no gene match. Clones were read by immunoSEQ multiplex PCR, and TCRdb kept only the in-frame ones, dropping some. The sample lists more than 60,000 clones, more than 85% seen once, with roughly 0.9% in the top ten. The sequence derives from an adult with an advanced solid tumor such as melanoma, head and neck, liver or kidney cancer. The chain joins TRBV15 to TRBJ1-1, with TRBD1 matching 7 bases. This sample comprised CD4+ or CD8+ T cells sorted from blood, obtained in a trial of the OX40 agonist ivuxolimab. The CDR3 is CATSRDRTGNTEAFF. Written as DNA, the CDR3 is TGTGCCACCAGCAGAGATAGGACAGGGAACACTGAAGCTTTCTTT.